The 4 T cell receptor beta chains reported below all come from one sample, sequenced in a study of shared clonotypes between healthy human individuals (dated by TCRdb to about 2020). The receptor library was made with the immunoSEQ multiplex PCR assay. This immuneACCESS table, as held by TCRdb, lists in-frame sequences with V and J called but not all clones. Of the missing ones, under half trace to an unresolved V gene in checked studies; the others have no known cause. This sample holds 1.5 million to 2.5 million clones; approximately 94% were observed only once. Clones ranked in the top ten supply 1.2% of the sample. CD8 naive samples were CD45RO-negative cells positively selected for CCR7, giving a CD45RA+CCR7+ population that excluded TemRA cells. Sequencing was performed on naive CD8+ T cells sorted from blood. Sample cell subset or site, as interpreted from the label and publication: CD45RA+CCR7+. The source of these receptors is a man younger than 30 in good health.

The CDR3 reads CASSSGPTYEQYF. CDR3 DNA sequence: TGTGCCAGCAGTTCAGGACCTACCTACGAGCAGTACTTC. The rearrangement uses TRBV6-1 and TRBJ2-7; D call uncertain. There are 13 residues in the CDR3. CDR1 and CDR2 from the germline V gene are MNHNS and SASEGT. V lost 5 bases to trimming and J lost 2 bases, with 10 bases between them.

Ten or more counts support this clone. The sample contains more than one DNA sequence encoding this CDR3. J is TRBJ2-7 and V is TRBV4-3; possibly TRBD1 for D (6 bases). CDR3 length: 15 residues. V was trimmed by 0 bases and J by 0 bases, leaving 9 bases between them. In germline, CDR1 is LGHNA, CDR2 YSLEER. DNA of the CDR3: TGCGCCAGCAGCCAAGACCCGGACAGCTCCTACGAGCAGTACTTC. Protein product: CASSQDPDSSYEQYF.

The sample holds one count of this clone. This chain joins TRBV30 and TRBJ1-6; 8 bases are shared with TRBD1. This CDR3 comprises 17 residues. J lost 7 bases, V lost 0 bases, and 11 bases had no gene match. Germline loops: CDR1 GTSNPN, CDR2 SVGIG (reference sequence). CDR3 in DNA: TGTGCCTGGAGTGTAGACCCAGGGGGCTTAAGCAATTCACCCCTCCACTTT. Translating gives CAWSVDPGGLSNSPLHF.

As for this clone: Other DNA sequences of this sample code for an identical CDR3. The chain joins TRBV10-3 to TRBJ2-7, with TRBD1 matching 7 bases. The CDR3 has 15 residues. Germline assignment: CDR1 ENHRY and CDR2 SYGVKD. V shed 0 bases, J shed 1 base, and the junction held 3 bases outside the gene matches. This chain's CDR3 is CAISESRDSSYEQYF. The CDR3 DNA is TGTGCCATCAGTGAGTCCCGGGACAGTTCCTACGAGCAGTACTTC.